This T cell receptor beta chain was sequenced during a study of identical twins. Findings and limits, study-wide: The models gave estimates that fell short of the out-of-frame TCR alpha sharing seen in monozygotic twins. Analyses of zero insertions could be partly confounded by invariant MAIT and iNKT cells.

As for this clonotype: Antigen specificity is unknown.

CDR3 length: 12 residues. Germline CDR1 reads SGHRS; CDR2 reads YFSETQ. The germline V and J ends were trimmed by 1 base and 6 bases, with 7 bases remaining between them. No donor was unhealthy or non-Caucasian. Each CDR3 protein gets one entry after TCRdb re-called the 5' RACE reads with MiXCR. This sample has about 730,000 distinct CDR3 sequences, with approximately 21% found just once. This sample also belongs to another study, concerning T cells expressing NK-cell markers. This second study notes: Four of the donors also had these clonotypes leading their CD3+CD56-NKG2C+ fraction.

The sample consisted of PBMCs. The sequence derives from a young woman in good health. The chain employs TRBV5-1 and TRBJ1-1; D uncertain. CDR3 DNA sequence: TGCGCCAGCAGCTTGACCGGATCTGAAGCTTTCTTT. Encoded protein: CASSLTGSEAFF.